This record looks at one T cell receptor (beta chain) sequence and its context. This entry comes from a study of PD-L1 blockade in urothelial cancer. Study-level background: Specimens of blood held a median count of approximately 150,000 T cells.

The V and J ends lost 4 bases and 3 bases respectively, with 10 bases between them. Germline lookup yields CDR1 SGDLS and CDR2 YYNGEE. The CDR3 loop spans 13 amino acids. TCRdb's table, derived via immunoSEQ multiplex PCR, lists solely in-frame clones and lacks some. The sample carries around 30,000 clones, roughly 80% recorded once. The sequence came from a man in his fifties with urothelial cancer. The J gene is TRBJ2-5, the V gene TRBV9; the D gene is possibly TRBD1 (6 bases). Sequenced here: PBMCs, sampled around atezolizumab (anti-PD-L1) treatment. The CDR3 loop is CASSLRQEETQYF. DNA of the CDR3: TGTGCCAGCAGCCTACGACAGGAAGAGACCCAGTACTTC.